The 23 T cell receptor beta chains below come from one sample, sequenced in a study of CD8+CD57+ T cells in acquired aplastic anemia. TCR beta VDJ and CDR3 profiling used genomic DNA as template. TCRdb independently ran MiXCR on the reads; one entry per CDR3 protein. The sample gives around 200,000 distinct CDR3 sequences, 60% to 80% of which show up once; under 60% is in the top ten. The patients chosen for sequencing had shown expansion of CD8+CD57+ cells (detected by flow cytometry). The sample taken for sequencing was sorted CD4+, CD8+, or CD8+CD57+ T cells (not recorded which) from PBMCs. These receptors were obtained from a human donor with aplastic anemia.

This clonotype was seen a handful of times. CDR3 amino acids: CASRGTEAFF. CDR3 bases: TGTGCCAGCAGGGGCACTGAAGCTTTCTTT. This chain uses TRBV12-3 or TRBV12-4 with TRBJ1-1; D is undetermined. The V gene lost 6 bases and the J gene lost 4 bases, with 3 bases spanning the gap. The CDR3 loop spans 10 amino acids.

The chain uses TRBV19 and TRBJ2-3; 9 nucleotides align to TRBD1. The CDR3 has 13 residues. From germline, CDR1 is LNHDA and CDR2 SQIVND (reference sequence). Trimming took 7 bases from V and 6 from J; bases not matched to a gene: 5. The DNA of the CDR3 is TGTGCCAGTACCGGGACAGGGTATGATACGCAGTATTTT. Protein sequence: CASTGTGYDTQYF.

This clonotype was seen only a few times. The CDR3: CATSDPGPNYGYTF. The CDR3 DNA sequence: TGTGCCACCAGTGATCCGGGACCCAACTATGGCTACACCTTC. The V call is TRBV24-1, the J call TRBJ1-2; D may be TRBD1 (5 bases). CDR3 length: 14 residues. Germline assignment: CDR1 KGHDR and CDR2 SFDVKD. With 3 bases removed from V and 2 bases from J, the gap between germline ends came to 9 bases.

CDR3 DNA: TGTGCCAGCAGTTTAGCGCACGGCTTCGAGCAGTACTTC. This sequence encodes CASSLAHGFEQYF. The chain links TRBV2 to TRBJ2-7; possible D gene TRBD2, 5 bases. Germline CDR1 reads SNHLY; CDR2 reads FYNNEI. Trimming stripped 5 bases from V and 6 bases from J, with 14 bases between. The CDR3 runs 13 residues.

This clonotype was seen at least ten times. The chain is built from TRBV4-1 and TRBJ2-7; TRBD2 aligns across 7 bases. Germline CDR1 reads MGHRA; CDR2 reads YSYEKL. The CDR3 totals 14 residues. The ends lost 4 bases at V and 3 bases at J; junction bases unmatched: 6. CDR3 nucleotide sequence: TGCGCCAGCAGCCCGGGGGGAGCGGGCTACGAGCAGTACTTC. It specifies CASSPGGAGYEQYF.

This sequence joins TRBV25-1 and TRBJ2-1; 10 positions agree with TRBD2. The CDR3 has 15 amino acids. Germline CDR1 and CDR2: MGHDK and SYGVNS. With 8 bases clipped from V and 7 bases from J, the junction kept 11 bases outside the gene matches. The CDR3 spells CASCERGLATNEQFF. CDR3 nucleotide sequence: TGTGCCAGCTGCGAACGGGGACTAGCGACAAATGAGCAGTTCTTC.

The chain links TRBV15 to TRBJ2-3; TRBD2 matches 15 bases. The CDR3 sequence is 18 residues long. Germline CDR1 reads LNHNV; CDR2 reads YYDKDF (reference sequence). V shed 1 base and J 6 bases; nucleotides not matched to a gene: 8. The CDR3 here is CATSRVLGTSGGTDTQYF. The CDR3 DNA reads TGTGCCACCAGCAGAGTGCTCGGGACTAGCGGGGGGACCGATACGCAGTATTTT.

V and J are TRBV20-1 and TRBJ2-3; 9 nucleotides line up with TRBD2. The CDR3 length is 13 residues. V lost 4 bases, J lost 4 bases, and 3 bases stayed unmatched. The germline V gene encodes CDR1 DFQATT and CDR2 SNEGSKA (reference sequence). CDR3 nucleotide sequence: TGCAGTGCTATTAGCGGGGGCGCAGATACGCAGTATTTT. Translating it yields CSAISGGADTQYF.

The CDR3 nucleotides read TGTGCCAGCAGCGCGTACAGGGTTTCAAGCACCGGGGAGCTGTTTTTT. It specifies CASSAYRVSSTGELFF. The V gene is TRBV7-9, the J gene TRBJ2-2, with a possible D match to TRBD1 (6 bases). The V end was cut by 5 bases, the J end by 4 bases, with 17 bases between. CDR1 is SEHNR, CDR2 FQNEAQ, per germline (reference sequence). The CDR3 sequence is 16 residues long.

V and J are TRBV13 and TRBJ1-2; TRBD1 is a possible D gene (5 bases). CDR3 length equals 13 residues. Trimming shortened V by 0 bases and J by 4 bases, and 6 bases separated the two germline ends. The V gene's germline CDR1 is PRHDT and CDR2 FYEKMQ (reference sequence). Written as DNA, the CDR3 is TGTGCCAGCAGCTTAGGGACAGCCTATGGCTACACCTTC. It is translated as CASSLGTAYGYTF. The whole variable domain, remainder taken from reference TRBV13 and TRBJ1-2, is AAGVIQSPRHLIKEKRETATLKCYPIPRHDTVYWYQQGPGQDPQFLISFYEKMQSDKGSIPDRFSAQQFSDYHSELNMSSLELGDSALYFCASSLGTAYGYTFGSGTRLTVV.

V usage is TRBV25-1 and J usage is TRBJ1-2, with a possible D match to TRBD1 (5 bases). The CDR3 length is 17 residues. V lost 1 base and J lost 2, with 17 bases in between. Germline V CDR1 and CDR2: MGHDK, SYGVNS. In DNA form, the CDR3 reads TGTGCCAGCAGTGAATGGGGACTCATGGGAGAAAACTATGGCTACACCTTC. This encodes CASSEWGLMGENYGYTF.

The chain combines TRBV9 with TRBJ2-1, with TRBD1 matching over 8 bases. CDR1 and CDR2 from the germline V gene are SGDLS and YYNGEE. Trimming took 3 bases from V and 0 from J; bases not matched to a gene: 5. The CDR3 is made up of 16 amino acids. Here the CDR3 DNA reads TGTGCCAGCAGCGAGGGACAGGCGAGCTCCTACAATGAGCAGTTCTTC. It codes for CASSEGQASSYNEQFF.

The rearrangement uses TRBV6-6 and TRBJ2-2, with a tentative D call TRBD2 (7 bases). The CDR3 is 15 amino acids. V was pared by 7 bases and J by 5 bases, with 17 bases between. The germline V gene encodes CDR1 MNHNY and CDR2 SVGAGI (reference sequence). The CDR3: CASIQGGVQTGELFF. The CDR3 region has the DNA TGTGCCAGCATCCAAGGGGGGGTACAGACCGGGGAGCTGTTTTTT.

V usage is TRBV9 and J usage is TRBJ1-2, with D unresolved. CDR3 length equals 15 residues. V dropped 4 bases and J dropped 0 bases, with 13 bases sitting between them. Germline CDR1 SGDLS, CDR2 YYNGEE. Here the CDR3 DNA reads TGTGCCAGCAGCCCGACGACGGGAACTAACTATGGCTACACCTTC. Its translation is CASSPTTGTNYGYTF.

CDR3 DNA sequence: TGTGCCATCACCTCAAGCGGGAGTGGTTACGAGCAGTACTTC. Its protein is CAITSSGSGYEQYF. V usage is TRBV10-3 and J usage is TRBJ2-7; 8 bases match TRBD2. The CDR3 sequence is 14 residues long. The germline gives CDR1 ENHRY, CDR2 SYGVKD. V lost 7 bases to trimming and J lost 4 bases; unmatched junction nucleotides: 9.

The genes are TRBV20-1 and TRBJ2-7; 8 bases are shared with TRBD2. Germline V gene lookup returns CDR1 DFQATT and CDR2 SNEGSKA (reference sequence). There are 15 residues in the CDR3. V shed 0 bases and J 4 bases; nucleotides not matched to a gene: 8. The CDR3 DNA follows: TGCAGTGCTAGAGATCGGCGGGGGGCATGGTACGAGCAGTACTTC. Amino acids: CSARDRRGAWYEQYF.

This chain uses TRBV20-1 with TRBJ1-5; D unresolved. The CDR3 consists of 15 residues. Germline V gene lookup returns CDR1 DFQATT and CDR2 SNEGSKA (reference sequence). Trimming stripped 0 bases from V and 6 bases from J, with 15 bases between. The CDR3 DNA reads as TGCAGTGCTAGAGATGTAGGAAGCGCGGGTCAGCCCCAGCATTTT. Translation: CSARDVGSAGQPQHF.

The chain is built from TRBV7-9 and TRBJ2-3; 9 nucleotides align to TRBD2. V shed 2 bases, J shed 2 bases, and the junction held 5 bases outside the gene matches. This CDR3 is built from 16 residues. CDR1 SEHNR and CDR2 FQNEAQ come from the germline V gene (reference sequence). The DNA for the CDR3 is TGTGCCAGCAGCTTACTAGCGGGGACCGCCACAGATACGCAGTATTTT. Residues: CASSLLAGTATDTQYF.

The chain has TRBV11-2 and TRBJ2-7, with unresolved D. Trimming removed 5 bases at V and 5 bases at J, with 7 bases between. CDR1 is SGHAT, CDR2 FQNNGV, per germline. The CDR3 loop spans 11 amino acids. The CDR3 region is CASSPTDEQYF. The CDR3 DNA reads TGTGCCAGCAGCCCCACAGACGAGCAGTACTTC.

This clonotype came up once. The CDR3 region is CASSESGQDLSFF. CDR3 coding DNA: TGCGCCAGCAGTGAATCCGGACAGGATCTTTCATTCTTC. The rearrangement links TRBV10-1 to TRBJ2-1, with TRBD1 matching 7 bases. The CDR3 has 13 residues. With 3 bases clipped from V and 16 bases from J, the junction kept 12 bases outside the gene matches. CDR1 is WNHNN, CDR2 SYGVQD, per germline (reference sequence).

This sequence joins TRBV14 and TRBJ2-5; D not resolved. CDR3 size: 13 residues. Germline CDR1 reads SGHDN; CDR2 reads FVKESK. Trimming left V 3 bases short and J 12 bases short, with 17 bases between. The CDR3 region is CASSQGQVGPEYF. In DNA form, the CDR3 reads TGTGCCAGCAGCCAGGGCCAAGTGGGCCCTGAGTACTTC.

Ten or more counts support this clonotype. The J gene is TRBJ1-5, the V gene TRBV5-1, with D unclear. The CDR3 loop spans 13 amino acids. CDR1 is SGHRS, CDR2 YFSETQ, per germline. The ends were cut back, 3 bases at V and 3 bases at J, with 7 bases in the middle. CDR3: CASSWSVNQPQHF. For the CDR3, the DNA is TGCGCCAGCAGCTGGTCAGTCAATCAGCCCCAGCATTTT.

Concerning this clonotype itself: At one end the junction does not follow the germline gene, possibly because of a read error. The chain uses TRBV7-9 and TRBJ2-7, with D perhaps TRBD2 (6 bases). The CDR3 spans 11 residues. CDR1 SEHNR and CDR2 FQNEAQ come from the germline V gene (reference sequence). CDR3 DNA sequence: TGTGCCAGCAGCACTCTGACTAGTAGCGCCTTC. Its translation: CASSTLTSSAF.